These 19 T cell receptor beta chains were all obtained from the same sample, sequenced in a study of T cells in Graves' hyperthyroidism and ophthalmopathy. TCR beta CDR3 regions were amplified from RNA transcripts. Carried out on the TCR CDR3, a first-round RT-PCR used the HTBI primer set. TCRdb analysed the multiplex PCR reads with MiXCR anew, one entry per CDR3 protein. The repertoire holds under 500,000 distinct CDR3 sequences, with over 12% as singletons. Sample: blood. The receptors derive from a man aged 45-65 years with Graves' ophthalmopathy.

This clonotype has at least ten counts. The V and J genes are TRBV28 and TRBJ2-3; TRBD2 matches 10 bases. The V segment lost 2 bases and the J segment 3 bases; nucleotides outside the gene matches: 14. CDR3 size: 19 residues. Germline V gene data show CDR1 as MDHEN and CDR2 as SYDVKM. CDR3 protein: CASSLPPPASGRSTDTQYF. The CDR3 DNA is TGTGCCAGCAGTTTACCGCCCCCAGCTAGCGGGAGAAGTACAGATACGCAGTATTTT.

This clonotype was seen only a few times. The CDR3 region is CASSLWGENIQYF. The DNA of the CDR3 is TGTGCCAGCAGTTTATGGGGGGAAAACATTCAGTACTTC. The gene calls are TRBV12-3 or TRBV12-4 and TRBJ2-4, with a possible D match to TRBD2 (6 bases). This CDR3 contains 13 residues. Trimming removed 2 bases at V and 5 bases at J, with 7 bases between.

There are many counts of this clonotype. The rearrangement joins TRBV18 to TRBJ2-7; unclear D gene. The CDR3 covers 13 residues. Germline loops: CDR1 KGHSH, CDR2 LQKENI. Trimming took off 2 bases at V and 6 bases at J, with 11 bases between the two ends. The CDR3 DNA is TGTGCCAGCTCACCAGCTGTTAATTCCGAGCAGTACTTC. Translated: CASSPAVNSEQYF.

This clonotype was seen ten or more times. The rearrangement links TRBV27 to TRBJ1-6; 8 bases fit TRBD1. Germline loops: CDR1 MNHEY, CDR2 SMNVEV (reference sequence). V shed 5 bases and J 7 bases; nucleotides not matched to a gene: 4. This CDR3 is 14 amino acids long. The CDR3 loop reads CASSPDRGNSPLHF. As DNA, the CDR3 is TGTGCCAGCAGTCCCGACAGGGGAAATTCACCCCTCCACTTT.

The chain uses TRBV29-1 and TRBJ1-1; possible D gene TRBD1, 6 bases. The CDR3 consists of 14 residues. V was pared by 5 bases and J by 1 base, with 14 bases between. The germline V gene has CDR1 SQVTM and CDR2 ANQGSEA. The chain's CDR3 is CSVLRGPGNTEAFF. CDR3 coding DNA: TGCAGCGTTCTCAGGGGCCCGGGGAACACTGAAGCTTTCTTT.

This chain links TRBV7-9 with TRBJ2-4; 10 positions match TRBD2. This CDR3 comprises 17 residues. V gave up 8 bases and J gave up 1 base; unmatched junction bases: 11. Germline CDR1 is SEHNR and CDR2 is FQNEAQ (reference sequence). The CDR3 nucleotides read TGTGCCAGCGCTAGCGGGAGTCTTCCCGGGGCCAAAAACATTCAGTACTTC. Translation gives CASASGSLPGAKNIQYF.

The V gene is TRBV6-1, the J gene TRBJ1-3; TRBD1 aligns across 7 bases. V dropped 6 bases and J dropped 2; count of bases not matched to a gene: 7. The CDR3 sequence is 15 residues long. Germline assignment: CDR1 MNHNS and CDR2 SASEGT. The CDR3 nucleotides are TGTGCCAGCAGCCCGACAGGGCTGGCTGGAAACACCATATATTTT. It codes for CASSPTGLAGNTIYF.

This clonotype was counted ten times or more. The V and J genes are TRBV30 and TRBJ1-5; 8 positions agree with TRBD1. V lost 3 bases to trimming and J lost 7 bases; unmatched junction nucleotides: 2. Germline CDR1 is GTSNPN and CDR2 is SVGIG (reference sequence). This CDR3 has 12 amino acids. The CDR3 region has the DNA TGTGCCTGGAGGGCAGGGGGCCAGCCCCAGCATTTT. It specifies CAWRAGGQPQHF.

The chain carries TRBV19 and TRBJ1-2; D might be TRBD1 (5 bases). The CDR3 runs to 17 residues. From germline, CDR1 is LNHDA and CDR2 SQIVND (reference sequence). The V and J ends lost 7 bases and 2 bases respectively, with 23 bases between them. CDR3 in amino acids: CASNRSGHEDPNYGYTF. The CDR3 bases are TGTGCCAGTAATAGGTCCGGACACGAAGACCCAAACTATGGCTACACCTTC.

This clonotype was seen repeatedly, ten times or more. The chain joins TRBV6-1 to TRBJ2-5; D is ambiguous. The CDR3 length is 14 residues. V lost 0 bases, J lost 7 bases, and 12 bases lay in between. In germline, CDR1 is MNHNS, CDR2 SASEGT. CDR3 amino acids: CASSEALGLGTQYF. The CDR3 DNA is TGTGCCAGCAGTGAAGCGCTTGGTCTGGGGACCCAGTACTTC.

This clonotype was detected a few times. V gene TRBV28 combines with J gene TRBJ2-7; D ambiguous. The ends were cut back, 3 bases at V and 4 bases at J, with 13 bases in the middle. The germline CDR1 and CDR2 sequences are MDHEN and SYDVKM. This CDR3 has 14 amino acids. CDR3 amino acids: CASSFPIRGYEQYF. For the CDR3, the DNA is TGTGCCAGCAGTTTTCCCATCCGCGGTTACGAGCAGTACTTC.

This clonotype was counted only a few times. V usage is TRBV25-1 and J usage is TRBJ1-5; D gene ambiguous. V shed 5 bases and J shed 4 bases, with 9 bases lying between them. This CDR3 has 13 amino acids. Per the germline V gene, CDR1 is MGHDK and CDR2 is SYGVNS. The CDR3 loop reads CASSPTDNQPQHF. Here the CDR3 DNA reads TGTGCCAGCAGTCCTACCGATAATCAGCCCCAGCATTTT.

This clonotype was detected many times. The V gene is TRBV27, the J gene TRBJ2-5, with D unresolved. Trimming stripped 0 bases from V and 0 bases from J, with 8 bases between. CDR1 is MNHEY and CDR2 is SMNVEV in the germline V gene (reference sequence). The CDR3 consists of 15 residues. The CDR3 sequence is CASSLSLGNQETQYF. The CDR3 DNA is TGTGCCAGCAGTTTATCTCTGGGTAACCAAGAGACCCAGTACTTC.

This clonotype has ten or more counts. V is TRBV18 and J is TRBJ2-7; weak D call: TRBD2 (5 bases). The CDR3 totals 13 residues. From germline, CDR1 is KGHSH and CDR2 LQKENI. V was shortened by 6 bases and J by 4 bases, with 13 bases between the two germline ends. CDR3 sequence: CASSTDGVYEQYF. Written as DNA, the CDR3 is TGTGCCAGCTCCACGGACGGGGTTTACGAGCAGTACTTC. Based on the CDR3 plus reference TRBV18 and TRBJ2-7, the full variable domain is NAGVMQNPRHLVRRRGQEARLRCSPMKGHSHVYWYRQLPEEGLKFMVYLQKENIIDESGMPKERFSAEFPKEGPSILRIQQVVRGDSAAYFCASSTDGVYEQYFGPGTRLTVT.

Ten or more counts support this clonotype. The gene calls are TRBV28 and TRBJ2-3, with 8 bases that match TRBD1. The CDR3 contains 14 residues. Germline CDR1 MDHEN, CDR2 SYDVKM. The trim removed 7 bases at V and 7 bases at J, leaving 10 bases unmatched. The CDR3 DNA is TGTGCCAGCACGCTAACGAACAGGGGGAATACGCAGTATTTT. Translated: CASTLTNRGNTQYF.

This clonotype showed up many times. The chain links TRBV7-9 to TRBJ2-7; tentatively, D is TRBD1 or TRBD2 (5 bases each). Per germline, CDR1 SEHNR and CDR2 FQNEAQ (reference sequence). Trimming removed 5 bases from V and 3 bases from J, with 20 bases in between. CDR3 size: 16 residues. The CDR3, as DNA: TGTGCCAGCAGCAACCCAACGCGGCAGGGAGACTACGAGCAGTACTTC. Its protein is CASSNPTRQGDYEQYF.

The CDR3 sequence: CASSNPQGAARPPLHF. In DNA form, the CDR3 reads TGTGCCAGCAGCAACCCGCAGGGGGCTGCAAGGCCACCCCTCCACTTT. V is TRBV3-1 and J is TRBJ1-6; 8 bases match TRBD1. The CDR3 consists of 16 residues. The germline V gene encodes CDR1 LGHDT and CDR2 YNNKEL (reference sequence). Unmatched junction bases numbered 14, after V lost 5 bases and J lost 11 bases.

This clonotype turned up a few times. The chain combines TRBV6-1 with TRBJ2-5; D uncertain. Trimming stripped 8 bases from V and 5 bases from J, with 9 bases between. In germline, CDR1 is MNHNS, CDR2 SASEGT. The length of the CDR3 is 11 residues. For the CDR3, the DNA is TGTGCCAGCCATGGTTTCGAGACCCAGTACTTC. Translated, it gives CASHGFETQYF.

This chain connects TRBV10-1 to TRBJ2-3, with D uncertain. This CDR3 contains 15 residues. V was cut by 3 bases and J by 1 base, with 11 bases left in between. CDR1 and CDR2 from the germline V gene are WNHNN and SYGVQD (reference sequence). In nucleotides, the CDR3 is TGCGCCAGCAGTGATTATGATCTTGGCACAGATACGCAGTATTTT. Its translation: CASSDYDLGTDTQYF.